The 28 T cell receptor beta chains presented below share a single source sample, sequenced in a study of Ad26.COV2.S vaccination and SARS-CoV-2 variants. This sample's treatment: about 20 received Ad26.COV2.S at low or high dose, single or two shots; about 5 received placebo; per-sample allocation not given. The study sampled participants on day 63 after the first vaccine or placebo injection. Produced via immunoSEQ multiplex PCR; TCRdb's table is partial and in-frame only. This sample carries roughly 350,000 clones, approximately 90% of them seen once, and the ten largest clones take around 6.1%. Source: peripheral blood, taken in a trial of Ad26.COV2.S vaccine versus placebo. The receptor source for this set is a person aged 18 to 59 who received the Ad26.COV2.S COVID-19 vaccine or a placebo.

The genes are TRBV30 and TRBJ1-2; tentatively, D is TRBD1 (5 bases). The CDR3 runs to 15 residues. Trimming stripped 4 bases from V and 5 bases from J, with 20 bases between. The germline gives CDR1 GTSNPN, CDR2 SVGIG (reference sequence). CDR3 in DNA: TGTGCCTGGACCCGCCAGTCAGGGAATTCATATGGCTACACCTTC. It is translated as CAWTRQSGNSYGYTF.

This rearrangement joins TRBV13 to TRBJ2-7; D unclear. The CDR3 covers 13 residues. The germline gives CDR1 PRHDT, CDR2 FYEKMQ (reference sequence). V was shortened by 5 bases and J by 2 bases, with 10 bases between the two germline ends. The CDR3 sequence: CASSPGFTYEQYF. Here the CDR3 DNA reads TGTGCCAGCAGCCCCGGCTTTACCTACGAGCAGTACTTC.

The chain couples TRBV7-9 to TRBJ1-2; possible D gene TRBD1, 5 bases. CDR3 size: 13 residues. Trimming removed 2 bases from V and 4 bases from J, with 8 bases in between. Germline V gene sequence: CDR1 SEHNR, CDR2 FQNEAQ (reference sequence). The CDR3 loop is CASSLQGIYGYTF. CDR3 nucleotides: TGTGCCAGCAGCTTACAGGGAATCTATGGCTACACCTTC.

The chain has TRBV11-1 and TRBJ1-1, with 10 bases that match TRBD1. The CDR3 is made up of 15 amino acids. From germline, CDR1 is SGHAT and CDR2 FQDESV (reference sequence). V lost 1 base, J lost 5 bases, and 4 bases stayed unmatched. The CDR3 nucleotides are TGTGCCAGCAGCTTAGGGACAGGGGGACCGACTGAAGCTTTCTTT. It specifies CASSLGTGGPTEAFF.

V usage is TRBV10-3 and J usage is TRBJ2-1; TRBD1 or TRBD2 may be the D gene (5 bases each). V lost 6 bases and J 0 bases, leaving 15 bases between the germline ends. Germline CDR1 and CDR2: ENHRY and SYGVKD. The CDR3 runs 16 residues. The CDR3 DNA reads TGTGCCATCAGGGACTCCGGGACGAGCTCCTACAATGAGCAGTTCTTC. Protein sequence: CAIRDSGTSSYNEQFF.

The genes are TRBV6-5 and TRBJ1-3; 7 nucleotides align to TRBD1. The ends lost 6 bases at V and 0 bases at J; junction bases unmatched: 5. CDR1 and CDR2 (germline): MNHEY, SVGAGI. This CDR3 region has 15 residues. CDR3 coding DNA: TGTGCCAGCAGCCGGGGACAGATCTCTGGAAACACCATATATTTT. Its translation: CASSRGQISGNTIYF.

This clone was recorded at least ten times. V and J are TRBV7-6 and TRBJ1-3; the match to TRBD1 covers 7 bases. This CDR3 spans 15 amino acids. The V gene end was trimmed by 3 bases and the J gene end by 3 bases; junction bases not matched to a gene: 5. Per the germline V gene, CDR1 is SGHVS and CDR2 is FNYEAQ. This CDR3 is CASSLARGDGNTIYF. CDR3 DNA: TGTGCCAGCAGCTTGGCCAGGGGGGATGGAAACACCATATATTTT.

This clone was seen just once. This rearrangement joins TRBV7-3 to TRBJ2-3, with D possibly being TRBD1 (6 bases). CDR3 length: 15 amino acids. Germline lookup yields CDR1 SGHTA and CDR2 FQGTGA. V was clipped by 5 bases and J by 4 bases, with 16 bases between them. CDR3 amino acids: CASSPMTGSADTQYF. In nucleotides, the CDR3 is TGTGCCAGCAGCCCCATGACAGGTTCGGCAGATACGCAGTATTTT.

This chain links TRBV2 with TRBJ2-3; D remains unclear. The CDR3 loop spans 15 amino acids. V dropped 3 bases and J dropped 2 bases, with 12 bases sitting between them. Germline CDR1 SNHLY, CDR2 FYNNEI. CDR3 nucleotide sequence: TGTGCCAGCAGTGAGATAAGCCTTCCCACAGATACGCAGTATTTT. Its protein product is CASSEISLPTDTQYF.

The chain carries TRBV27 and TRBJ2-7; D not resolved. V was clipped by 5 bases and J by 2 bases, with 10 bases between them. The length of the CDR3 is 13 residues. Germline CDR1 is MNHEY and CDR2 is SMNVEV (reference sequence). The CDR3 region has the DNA TGTGCCAGCAGTCTAGGGAAAACCTACGAGCAGTACTTC. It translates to CASSLGKTYEQYF.

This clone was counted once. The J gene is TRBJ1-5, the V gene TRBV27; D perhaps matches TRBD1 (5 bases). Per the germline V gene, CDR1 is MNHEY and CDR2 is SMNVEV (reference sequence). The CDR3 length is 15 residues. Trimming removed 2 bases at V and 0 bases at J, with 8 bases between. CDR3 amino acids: CASSLDRFSNQPQHF. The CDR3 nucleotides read TGTGCCAGCAGTTTAGACAGATTTAGCAATCAGCCCCAGCATTTT.

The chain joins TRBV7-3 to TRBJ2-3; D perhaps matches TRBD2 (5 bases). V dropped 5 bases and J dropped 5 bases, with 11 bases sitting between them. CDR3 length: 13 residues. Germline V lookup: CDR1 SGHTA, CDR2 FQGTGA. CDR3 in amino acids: CASSPSREDTQYF. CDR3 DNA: TGTGCCAGCAGCCCCTCCCGGGAAGATACGCAGTATTTT.

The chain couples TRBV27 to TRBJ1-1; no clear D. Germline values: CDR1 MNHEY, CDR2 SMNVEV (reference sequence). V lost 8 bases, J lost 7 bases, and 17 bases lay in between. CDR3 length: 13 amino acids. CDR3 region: CASWRLKGYEAFF. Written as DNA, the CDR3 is TGTGCCAGCTGGAGGTTGAAGGGCTATGAAGCTTTCTTT.

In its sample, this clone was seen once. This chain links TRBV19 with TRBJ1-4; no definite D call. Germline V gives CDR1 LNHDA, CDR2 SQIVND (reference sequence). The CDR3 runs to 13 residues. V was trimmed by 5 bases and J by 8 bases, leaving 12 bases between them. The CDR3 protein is CASSWAVGEKLFF. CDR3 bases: TGTGCCAGTAGTTGGGCCGTGGGGGAAAAACTGTTTTTT.

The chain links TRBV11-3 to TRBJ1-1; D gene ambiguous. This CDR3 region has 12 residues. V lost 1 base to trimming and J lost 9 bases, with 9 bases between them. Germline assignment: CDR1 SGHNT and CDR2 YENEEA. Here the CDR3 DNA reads TGTGCCAGCAGCTTAGGACAAACTCAAGCTTTCTTT. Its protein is CASSLGQTQAFF. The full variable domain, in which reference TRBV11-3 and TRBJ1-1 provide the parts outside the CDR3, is EAGVVQSPRYKIIEKKQPVAFWCNPISGHNTLYWYLQNLGQGPELLIRYENEEAVDDSQLPKDRFSAERLKGVDSTLKIQPAELGDSAVYLCASSLGQTQAFFGQGTRLTVV.

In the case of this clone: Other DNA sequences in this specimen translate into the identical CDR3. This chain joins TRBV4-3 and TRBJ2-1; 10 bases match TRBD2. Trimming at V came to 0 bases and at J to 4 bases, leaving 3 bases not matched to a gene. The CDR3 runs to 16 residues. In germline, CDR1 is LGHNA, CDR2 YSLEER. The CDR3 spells CASSQDPSGGYNEQFF. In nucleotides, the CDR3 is TGCGCCAGCAGCCAAGATCCTAGCGGGGGTTACAATGAGCAGTTCTTC.

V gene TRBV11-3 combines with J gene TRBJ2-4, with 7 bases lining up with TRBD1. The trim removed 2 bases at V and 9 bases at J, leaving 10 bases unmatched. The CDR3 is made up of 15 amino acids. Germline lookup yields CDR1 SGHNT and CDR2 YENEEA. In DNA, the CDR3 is TGTGCCAGCAGCTTAAATGGAGAGACAGGGAGCATTCAGTACTTC. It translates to CASSLNGETGSIQYF.

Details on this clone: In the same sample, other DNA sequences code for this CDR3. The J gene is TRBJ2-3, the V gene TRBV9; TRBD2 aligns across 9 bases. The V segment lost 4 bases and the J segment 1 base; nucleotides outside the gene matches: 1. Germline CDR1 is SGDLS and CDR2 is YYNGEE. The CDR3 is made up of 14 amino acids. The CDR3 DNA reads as TGTGCCAGCAGCTTAGCGGGAGGCACAGATACGCAGTATTTT. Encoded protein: CASSLAGGTDTQYF.

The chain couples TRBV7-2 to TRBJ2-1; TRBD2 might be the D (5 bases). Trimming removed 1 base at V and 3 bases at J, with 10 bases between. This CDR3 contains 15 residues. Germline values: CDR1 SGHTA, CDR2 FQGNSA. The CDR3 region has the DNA TGTGCCAGCAGCTTAGGGGGAGAGCGCTACAATGAGCAGTTCTTC. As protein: CASSLGGERYNEQFF.

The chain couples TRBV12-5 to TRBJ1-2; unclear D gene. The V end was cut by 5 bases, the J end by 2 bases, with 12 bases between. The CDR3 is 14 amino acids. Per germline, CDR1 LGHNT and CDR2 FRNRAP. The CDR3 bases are TGTGCTAGTGGTCCGCCGGACGGGAACTATGGCTACACCTTC. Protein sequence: CASGPPDGNYGYTF.

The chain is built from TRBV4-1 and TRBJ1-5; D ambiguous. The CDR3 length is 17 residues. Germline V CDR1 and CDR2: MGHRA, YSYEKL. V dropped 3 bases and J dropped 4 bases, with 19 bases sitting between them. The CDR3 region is CASSHPAKGYRNQPQHF. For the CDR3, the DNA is TGCGCCAGCAGCCACCCCGCTAAAGGGTACCGGAATCAGCCCCAGCATTTT.

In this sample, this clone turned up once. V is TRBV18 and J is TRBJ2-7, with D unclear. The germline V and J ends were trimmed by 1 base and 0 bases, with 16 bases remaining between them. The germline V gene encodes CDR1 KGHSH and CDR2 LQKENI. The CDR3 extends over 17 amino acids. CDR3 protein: CASSPLPPRTFSYEQYF. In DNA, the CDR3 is TGTGCCAGCTCACCACTACCTCCCAGGACCTTCTCCTACGAGCAGTACTTC.

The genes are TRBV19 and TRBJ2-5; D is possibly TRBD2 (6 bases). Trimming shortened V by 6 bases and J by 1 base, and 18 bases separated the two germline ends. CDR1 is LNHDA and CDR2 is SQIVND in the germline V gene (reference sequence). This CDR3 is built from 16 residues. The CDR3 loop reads CASSDLGGALQETQYF. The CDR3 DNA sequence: TGTGCCAGTAGCGACCTGGGCGGGGCACTCCAAGAGACCCAGTACTTC.

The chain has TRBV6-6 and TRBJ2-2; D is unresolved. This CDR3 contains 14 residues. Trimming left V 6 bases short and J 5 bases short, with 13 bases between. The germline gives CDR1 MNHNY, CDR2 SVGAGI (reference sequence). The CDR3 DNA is TGTGCCAGCAGCCGACAACAGCAGACCGGGGAGCTGTTTTTT. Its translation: CASSRQQQTGELFF.

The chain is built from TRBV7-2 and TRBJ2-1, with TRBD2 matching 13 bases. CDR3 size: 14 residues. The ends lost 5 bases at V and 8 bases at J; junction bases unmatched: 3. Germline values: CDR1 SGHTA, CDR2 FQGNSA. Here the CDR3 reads CASSKGLAGYEQFF. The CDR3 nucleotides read TGTGCCAGCAGCAAGGGACTAGCGGGATATGAGCAGTTCTTC.

The CDR3 DNA reads as TGTGCCAGCAGCCCCCCCGAATACGAGCAGTACTTC. It yields the protein CASSPPEYEQYF. The rearrangement joins TRBV7-9 to TRBJ2-7; D gene uncertain. V lost 5 bases to trimming and J lost 4 bases, with 9 bases between them. The germline V gene has CDR1 SEHNR and CDR2 FQNEAQ (reference sequence). There are 12 residues in the CDR3.

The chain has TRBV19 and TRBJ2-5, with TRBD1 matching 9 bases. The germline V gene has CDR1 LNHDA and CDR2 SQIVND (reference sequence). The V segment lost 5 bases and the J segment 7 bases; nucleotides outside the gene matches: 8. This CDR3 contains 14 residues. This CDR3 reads CASSPQQGAGTQYF. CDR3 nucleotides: TGTGCCAGTAGTCCCCAACAGGGGGCGGGGACCCAGTACTTC.

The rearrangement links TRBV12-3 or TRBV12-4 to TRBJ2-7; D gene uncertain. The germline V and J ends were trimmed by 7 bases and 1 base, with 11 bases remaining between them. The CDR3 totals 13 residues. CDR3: CASTRNPSYEQYF. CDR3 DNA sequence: TGTGCCAGCACCCGGAACCCTTCCTACGAGCAGTACTTC.